Following are 11 T cell receptor beta chains from one sample sequenced in a study of blood T cell repertoires in COVID-19. The protocol was immunoSEQ multiplex PCR, while the TCRdb copy is restricted to in-frame clones and leaves out a portion. The sample has under 300,000 clones, around 88% seen once; the top ten hold 2.5%. The sequenced material came from PBMCs or T cells enriched from blood (not recorded which). The receptor set was obtained from a woman in her forties with acute COVID-19.

CDR3 sequence (DNA): TGTGCCATCAGTGATGGAGGGCTCGGGAATCAGCCCCAGCATTTT. Protein sequence: CAISDGGLGNQPQHF. The chain recombines TRBV10-3 with TRBJ1-5; no firm D call. Germline CDR1 ENHRY, CDR2 SYGVKD. The CDR3 extends over 15 amino acids. With 3 bases removed from V and 4 bases from J, the gap between germline ends came to 13 bases.

The V gene is TRBV7-9, the J gene TRBJ1-1; D might be TRBD1 (6 bases). The V and J ends lost 4 bases and 0 bases respectively, with 12 bases between them. The V gene's germline CDR1 is SEHNR and CDR2 FQNEAQ (reference sequence). CDR3 length: 15 amino acids. The DNA for the CDR3 is TGTGCCAGCAGCTACCCAGGGGCGATGAACACTGAAGCTTTCTTT. Its translation is CASSYPGAMNTEAFF.

The chain links TRBV15 to TRBJ2-4; TRBD1 aligns across 8 bases. The CDR3 length is 19 residues. The junction had 15 bases not matched to a gene; V was cut back by 2 bases and J by 3 bases. Germline-derived CDR1 and CDR2 are LNHNV and YYDKDF (reference sequence). The CDR3 reads CATSRSPGTGDGVKNIQYF. For the CDR3, the DNA is TGTGCCACCAGCAGAAGTCCCGGGACAGGTGACGGGGTCAAAAACATTCAGTACTTC.

This clone was observed a handful of times. This sequence joins TRBV27 and TRBJ1-1, with TRBD1 identical over 7 bases. CDR1 and CDR2 (germline): MNHEY, SMNVEV (reference sequence). The CDR3 runs to 13 residues. V dropped 5 bases and J dropped 7; count of bases not matched to a gene: 7. The chain's CDR3 is CASSPTGADEAFF. CDR3 coding DNA: TGTGCCAGCAGTCCTACAGGGGCGGATGAAGCTTTCTTT.

This chain links TRBV7-2 with TRBJ2-5; 11 nucleotides align to TRBD2. This CDR3 has 16 residues. Germline CDR1 and CDR2: SGHTA and FQGNSA. The junction had 3 bases not matched to a gene; V was cut back by 1 base and J by 2 bases. For the CDR3, the DNA is TGTGCCAGCAGCTTAGTAGGACTAGCGGGTCAAGAGACCCAGTACTTC. Protein product: CASSLVGLAGQETQYF.

The chain is built from TRBV7-2 and TRBJ1-4, with D unresolved. V was shortened by 4 bases and J by 8 bases, with 17 bases between the two germline ends. The CDR3 covers 15 residues. Germline assignment: CDR1 SGHTA and CDR2 FQGNSA. CDR3 sequence: CASSSGRVLGEKLFF. CDR3 coding DNA: TGTGCCAGCAGCTCGGGTCGGGTATTAGGCGAAAAACTGTTTTTT.

The chain joins TRBV9 to TRBJ2-1; 11 bases map to TRBD2. CDR1 is SGDLS, CDR2 YYNGEE, per germline. There are 16 residues in the CDR3. Losses at the gene ends were 0 bases for V and 7 bases for J; bases not matched to a gene: 6. CDR3 DNA: TGTGCCAGCAGCGTAGTTAGCGGGAGGGCTCGAAATGAGCAGTTCTTC. Encoded protein: CASSVVSGRARNEQFF.

The chain has TRBV7-6 and TRBJ2-1; 10 nucleotides agree with TRBD2. Trimming took 1 base from V and 1 from J; bases not matched to a gene: 7. This CDR3 comprises 18 residues. Germline V gene data show CDR1 as SGHVS and CDR2 as FNYEAQ. The CDR3, as DNA: TGTGCCAGCAGCTTAGAGGGTAGCGGGAGGCGGTCCTACAATGAGCAGTTCTTC. This encodes CASSLEGSGRRSYNEQFF.

This clone was seen once. This chain connects TRBV21-1 to TRBJ2-7; the D call of TRBD2 is as the table states it, not checked on the DNA. TRBV21-1 is shown as a pseudogene. This CDR3 is 16 amino acids long. CDR3 region: CASSLRDSHSPYEQYV. The CDR3 DNA sequence: TGTGCCAGCAGCTTACGGGACTCACATAGTCCCTACGAGCAGTACGTC.

The chain is built from TRBV24-1 and TRBJ2-1; D might be TRBD1 (5 bases). V lost 2 bases to trimming and J lost 8 bases, with 9 bases between them. Germline V gene lookup returns CDR1 KGHDR and CDR2 SFDVKD. CDR3 length: 13 amino acids. DNA for the CDR3: TGTGCCACCAGTGATTCAGGGTTTTATGAGCAGTTCTTC. This codes for CATSDSGFYEQFF.

The chain combines TRBV2 with TRBJ1-2; a weak D match, TRBD1 (6 bases). Germline V lookup: CDR1 SNHLY, CDR2 FYNNEI. The CDR3 totals 14 residues. The V gene lost 6 bases and the J gene lost 2 bases, with 13 bases spanning the gap. CDR3 protein: CASSLYRENYGYTF. The DNA for the CDR3 is TGTGCCAGCAGCCTATACAGGGAGAACTATGGCTACACCTTC.